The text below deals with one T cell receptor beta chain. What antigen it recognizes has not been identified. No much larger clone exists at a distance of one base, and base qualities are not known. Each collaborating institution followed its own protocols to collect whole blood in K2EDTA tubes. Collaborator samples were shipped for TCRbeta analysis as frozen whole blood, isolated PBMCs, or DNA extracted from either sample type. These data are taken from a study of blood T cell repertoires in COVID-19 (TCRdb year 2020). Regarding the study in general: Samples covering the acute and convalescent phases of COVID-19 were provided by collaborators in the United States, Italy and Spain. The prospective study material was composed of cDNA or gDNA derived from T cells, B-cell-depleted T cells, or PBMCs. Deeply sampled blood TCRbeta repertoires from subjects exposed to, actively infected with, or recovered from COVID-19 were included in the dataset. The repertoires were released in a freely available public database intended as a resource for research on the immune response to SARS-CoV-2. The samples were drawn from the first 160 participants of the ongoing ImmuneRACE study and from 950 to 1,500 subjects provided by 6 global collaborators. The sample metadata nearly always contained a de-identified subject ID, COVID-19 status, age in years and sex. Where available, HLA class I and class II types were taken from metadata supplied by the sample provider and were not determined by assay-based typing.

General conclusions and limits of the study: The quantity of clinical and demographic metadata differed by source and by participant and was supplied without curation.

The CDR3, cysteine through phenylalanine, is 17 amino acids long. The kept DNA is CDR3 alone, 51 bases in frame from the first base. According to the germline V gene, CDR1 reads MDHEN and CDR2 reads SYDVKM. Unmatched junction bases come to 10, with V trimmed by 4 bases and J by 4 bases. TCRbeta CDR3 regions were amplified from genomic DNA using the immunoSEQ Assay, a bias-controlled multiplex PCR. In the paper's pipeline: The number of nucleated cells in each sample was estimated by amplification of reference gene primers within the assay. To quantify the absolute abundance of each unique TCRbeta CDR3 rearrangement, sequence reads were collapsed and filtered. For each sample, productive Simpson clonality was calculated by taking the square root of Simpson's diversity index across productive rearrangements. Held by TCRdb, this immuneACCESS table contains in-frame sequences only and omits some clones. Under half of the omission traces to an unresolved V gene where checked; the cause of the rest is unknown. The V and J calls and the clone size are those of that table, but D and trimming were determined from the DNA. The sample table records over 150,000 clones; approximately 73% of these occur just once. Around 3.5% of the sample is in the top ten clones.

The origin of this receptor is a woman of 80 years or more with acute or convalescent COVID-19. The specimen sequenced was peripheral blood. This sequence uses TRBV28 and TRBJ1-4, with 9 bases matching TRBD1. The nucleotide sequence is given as TGTGCCAGCAGTTCTTTGGGACAGGGTTTAATTAATGAAAAACTGTTTTTT. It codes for CASSSLGQGLINEKLFF.